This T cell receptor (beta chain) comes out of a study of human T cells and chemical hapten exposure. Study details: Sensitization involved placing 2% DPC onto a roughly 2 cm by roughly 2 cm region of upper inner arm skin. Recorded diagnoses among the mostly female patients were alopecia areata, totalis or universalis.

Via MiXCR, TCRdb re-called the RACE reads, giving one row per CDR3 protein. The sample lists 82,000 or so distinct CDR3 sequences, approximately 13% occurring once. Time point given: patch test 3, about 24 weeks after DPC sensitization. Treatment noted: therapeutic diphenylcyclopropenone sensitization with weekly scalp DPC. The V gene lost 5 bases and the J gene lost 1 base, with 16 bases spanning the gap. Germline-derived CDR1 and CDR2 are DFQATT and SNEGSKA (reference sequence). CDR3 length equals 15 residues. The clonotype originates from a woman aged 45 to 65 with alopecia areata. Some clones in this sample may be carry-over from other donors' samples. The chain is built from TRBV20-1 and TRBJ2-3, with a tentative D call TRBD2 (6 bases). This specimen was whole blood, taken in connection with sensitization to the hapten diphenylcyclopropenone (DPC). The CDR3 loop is CSARTLASGTDTQYF. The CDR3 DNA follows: TGCAGTGCTCGAACTTTGGCTAGCGGCACAGATACGCAGTATTTT.